This note documents a single T cell receptor beta chain sequence. The data are from a study of blood T cell repertoires in COVID-19. Across the whole study: Samples came from the United States, Italy and Spain, spanning acute and convalescent COVID-19. PBMCs, B-cell-depleted T cells, or T cells provided the cDNA or gDNA that made up the material.

Under the authors' procedure: Reference gene primer amplification yielded estimated nucleated cell counts. TCRdb's copy holds only in-frame clones and misses some; the assay was immunoSEQ multiplex PCR. Clonal size and the V and J genes are those of that table, whereas D and trimming came from the DNA. The sample lists 80,000 to 95,000 clones, approximately 71% seen once, with 4% to 5.5% in the top ten. The origin of this receptor is a woman aged 45 to 65 with acute or convalescent COVID-19. Material: peripheral blood.

The CDR3 DNA follows: TGTGCCAGCACCCCTAATCTAGGGGGCTCTGGAAACACCATATATTTT. This codes for CASTPNLGGSGNTIYF. The gene calls are TRBV7-2 and TRBJ1-3, with D perhaps matching TRBD1 (6 bases). CDR3 length: 16 amino acids. With 7 bases removed from V and 0 bases from J, the gap between germline ends came to 16 bases. Looked up from germline, CDR1 is SGHTA and CDR2 is FQGNSA.